This TCR beta chain was found in a study of Ad26.COV2.S vaccination and SARS-CoV-2 variants (dated by TCRdb to the early 2020s). With respect to the entire study: Vaccine-arm donors were drawn from COV1001, a multicentre, randomized, double-blind, placebo-controlled phase I-IIa trial of Ad26.COV2.S in healthy adults. Trial participants were randomized into five groups of five, in which low-dose or high-dose Ad26.COV2.S was given once or twice, or placebo was given on both occasions. Blinding of investigators to trial group allocation was maintained during experiments and outcome assessment. The TCR-sequenced set comprised approximately 32 samples: around 20 Ad26.COV2.S vaccine recipients, 5 placebo recipients and 8 SARS-CoV-2 convalescent individuals. TCRbeta repertoire sequencing served as the tool for gauging how specific and how broad the SARS-CoV-2-reactive T cell receptors were following Ad26.COV2.S vaccination. Ad26.COV2.S was given intramuscularly at 5x10^10 or 1x10^11 viral particles, as a single shot or as two shots 56 days apart. What the authors observed across the whole study: The authors noted that total T cell responses may have been underestimated by the TCR breadth and depth analyses. Substantial breadth of spike-specific CD8+ and CD4+ T cell responses was reported after vaccination. Vaccine and placebo recipients had comparable non-spike TCR breadth, which fits with the vaccine containing only spike. The study lacked the statistical power to compare responses across vaccine doses or regimens. Compared with placebo recipients, Ad26.COV2.S recipients showed higher spike-specific TCR breadth (P = 0.0014).

As regards this clone: Its specific antigen is unknown. It has no much larger one-base neighbor in the sample; base qualities were not kept.

Reading the label with the study, this specimen's treatment or condition is: some 20 received Ad26.COV2.S at low or high dose, single or two shots; a few received placebo; per-sample allocation not given. For vaccine and placebo recipients, the sequenced repertoires came from samples collected on day 63 after the first injection. Between 29 July and 7 August 2020, Cohort 1b enrolled 20 to 30 adults aged 18-55 years at one site in Boston, USA. Ad26.COV2.S was a replication-incompetent adenovirus type 26 vector that expressed a prefusion-stabilized SARS-CoV-2 spike protein derived from the original Wuhan strain. The immunoSEQ Assay was the method used to sequence TCRbeta CDR3 regions. After extraction, genomic DNA underwent amplification by bias-controlled multiplex PCR, followed by high-throughput sequencing. Regarding the original processing steps: Collapsing and filtering of sequences were performed to quantify the absolute abundance of each unique TCRbeta CDR3 region. T cell fraction was estimated by normalizing TCRbeta template counts to usable DNA, with usable DNA measured through amplification of reference genes found in all nucleated cells. Repertoire TCRs were annotated as SARS-CoV-2-specific when V gene, CDR3 amino acid sequence and J gene were exactly matched to a known reactive TCR set. The reference SARS-CoV-2 TCR set was derived from MIRA and filtered for enrichment in COVID-19-positive ImmuneCODE repertoires, a step that removed public or cross-reactive TCRs. Based on the MIRA antigens, annotated TCRs were further analysed at the level of specific ORF or position within ORF. Breadth was defined as annotated unique rearrangements over total unique productive rearrangements; depth was the summed frequency of those rearrangements. Two-sided Wilcoxon rank-sum tests were used to compare TCR breadth between groups. TCRdb retrieved this table from immuneACCESS and kept in-frame rearrangements only. Not all clones are present; in checked studies, unresolved V genes account for under half, and no reason is known for the remainder. V, J and clone size are those of that table, while D and trimming were read from the DNA. The sample data list about 400,000 clones, and approximately 90% of these were observed just once. Under 3.5% of the sample goes to the ten largest clones.

Looking up the germline V gene yields CDR1 SNHLY and CDR2 FYNNEI. Between the V and J ends, shortened by 7 bases and 2 bases respectively, the junction contains 13 bases. The CDR3 covers 14 residues, taking in both the cysteine and the phenylalanine. Just CDR3 DNA is preserved here, 42 bases in frame from base 1. Specimen: peripheral blood, collected in a trial of Ad26.COV2.S vaccine versus placebo. This clonotype was sampled from a person between 18 and 65 years old who received the Ad26.COV2.S COVID-19 vaccine or a placebo. The rearrangement combines TRBV2 with TRBJ2-3; a tentative D call is TRBD1 (5 bases match). CDR3 reads: CASTRQTSTDTQYF. The nucleotide sequence reads as follows: TGTGCCAGCACCCGACAGACCTCCACAGATACGCAGTATTTT.